This T cell receptor (beta chain) was retrieved from a study of T cell repertoires in cytomegalovirus infection (dated by TCRdb to the late 2010s). Regarding the complete study: The HLA type of each donor mattered for the analysis, because public TCR beta signatures pointed to carriage of CMV infection along with the matching HLA type.

The germline V and J ends show losses of 6 bases and 0 bases respectively, and no gene match explains 10 bases of the junction. Its CDR3 holds 16 amino acids, cysteine through phenylalanine. Of all the DNA, just the CDR3 is kept, 48 bases in frame from base 1. The germline V gene supplies CDR1 MNHEY and CDR2 SVGEGT. This clonotype was counted at least ten times. The clone's antigen remains unknown. The input lacks base qualities; no much larger clone sits a single base away. Broader findings and caveats from the paper: In both this cohort and an independent cohort of 352 donors, the cumulative frequency of public TCR beta family members distinguished carriers of CMV infection plus the relevant HLA type. The ex vivo response was dominated by HLA-C-restricted CMV-specific TCR beta clonotypes, which also provided the single most frequent clonotype in two of eight donors.

The reads were generated on an Illumina HiSeq 1500. TCRdb trimmed the raw reads at Q25, called clones with MiXCR and kept productive beta chains. Under each unique CDR3 protein, matching rows form one entry showing the most common genes and DNA. In all, the sample holds hundreds of thousands of distinct CDR3 sequences, and around 6.6% of those were seen once. Jointly, the top ten make up around 6.5% of the sample. Rearrangement joined TRBV6-2 or TRBV6-3 to TRBJ1-1; TRBD1 aligns with 7 central bases. The clonotype originates from a human donor in good health (CMV status not recorded). Some clones in this sample may be carry-over from other donors' samples. Sample: PBMCs. The nucleotides read TGTGCCAGCAGCCCCCTTTGGGACAGCCTGAACACTGAAGCTTTCTTT. Translated, this is CASSPLWDSLNTEAFF.